The clone carrying this T cell receptor (beta chain) showed up just once. What it binds is not known. The source of the sample is a study of cytomegalovirus exposure and HLA in healthy donors. Study-wide findings and caveats: Later analysis identified about 18,000 TCR beta sequences associated with HLA alleles, using a false discovery rate threshold of 0.05. A reported reduction in N-insertions relative to the 666-donor mean was seen in an Asian-associated ancestry cluster in a later analysis. Common viral pathogens (according to a later analysis) appeared linked to several of the most significant clusters.

The J segment lost 0 bases and the V segment lost 9 bases, leaving 11 bases of the junction unmatched. This CDR3 contains 15 residues. Germline CDR1 reads MNHNS; CDR2 reads SASEGT. With 60 Vbeta and 13 Jbeta primers, the PCR was carried out. Sequencing was performed with immunoSEQ multiplex PCR; in TCRdb, only in-frame clones are kept and a portion is missing. The sample consists of some 130,000 clones, 55% to 75% of them appearing once. This chain joins TRBV6-1 and TRBJ2-7; 7 positions match TRBD2. This clonotype originated in a man aged 30-40 years in good health and CMV-seropositive. Input material: PBMCs. CDR3 amino acids: CASTFSTSASYEQYF. The CDR3 DNA is TGTGCCAGTACCTTTTCTACTAGCGCCTCCTACGAGCAGTACTTC.